This TCR beta chain was sequenced in a study of T cell responses to AZD1222 COVID-19 vaccine. Sequencing was performed with immunoSEQ multiplex PCR; in TCRdb, only in-frame clones are kept and a portion is missing. The sample yields 100,000 to 120,000 clones, 81% seen once. The V gene end was trimmed by 3 bases and the J gene end by 4 bases; junction bases not matched to a gene: 5. The CDR3 has 14 residues. Germline V lookup: CDR1 LNHNV, CDR2 YYDKDF (reference sequence). Sequences were derived from peripheral blood, sampled on day 0 of AZD1222 vaccination. This receptor was identified in an adult in good health. The chain recombines TRBV15 with TRBJ1-1; the match to TRBD1 covers 7 bases. CDR3: CATSRTGRVTEAFF. Written as DNA, the CDR3 is TGTGCCACCAGCAGGACAGGGAGGGTCACTGAAGCTTTCTTT.